This TCR beta chain is drawn from a study of T cell responses to AZD1222 COVID-19 vaccine. Unmatched junction bases numbered 7, after V lost 7 bases and J lost 2 bases. This CDR3 comprises 15 residues. CDR1 is MNHEY, CDR2 SVGAGI, per germline. Assay used: immunoSEQ multiplex PCR; TCRdb lists only in-frame clones, some missing. The sample lists roughly 100,000 clones; more than 70% were seen once. The material was peripheral blood, obtained on day 0 of AZD1222 vaccination. This chain uses TRBV6-5 with TRBJ2-3, with 9 nucleotides matching TRBD2. This receptor was obtained from an adult in good health. The chain's CDR3 is CASIRLAEHTDTQYF. Here the CDR3 DNA reads TGTGCCAGCATTCGACTAGCGGAGCACACAGATACGCAGTATTTT.